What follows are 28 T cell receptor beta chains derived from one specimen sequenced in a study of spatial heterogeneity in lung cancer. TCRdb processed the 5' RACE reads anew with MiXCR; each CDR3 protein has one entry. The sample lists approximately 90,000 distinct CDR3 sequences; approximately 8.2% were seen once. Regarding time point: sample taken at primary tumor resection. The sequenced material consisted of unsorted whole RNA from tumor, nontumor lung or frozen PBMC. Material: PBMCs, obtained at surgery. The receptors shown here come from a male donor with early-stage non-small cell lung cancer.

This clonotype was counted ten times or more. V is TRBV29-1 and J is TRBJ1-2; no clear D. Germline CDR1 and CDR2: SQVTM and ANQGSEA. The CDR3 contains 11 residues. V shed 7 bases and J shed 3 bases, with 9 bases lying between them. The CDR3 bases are TGCAGCGCCGGGAGAGACTATGGCTACACCTTC. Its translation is CSAGRDYGYTF.

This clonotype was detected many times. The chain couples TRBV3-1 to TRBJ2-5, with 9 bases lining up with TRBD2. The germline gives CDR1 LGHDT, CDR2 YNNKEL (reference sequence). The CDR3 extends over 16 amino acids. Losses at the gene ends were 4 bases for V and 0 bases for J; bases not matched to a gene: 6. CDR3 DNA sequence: TGTGCCAGCAGCCCGGGGACTAGCCTGTACCAAGAGACCCAGTACTTC. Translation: CASSPGTSLYQETQYF.

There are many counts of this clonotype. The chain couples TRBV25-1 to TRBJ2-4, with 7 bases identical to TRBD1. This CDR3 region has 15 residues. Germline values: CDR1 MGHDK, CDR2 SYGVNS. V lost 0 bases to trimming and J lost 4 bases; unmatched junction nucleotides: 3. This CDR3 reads CASSEYGTVKNIQYF. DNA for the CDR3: TGTGCCAGCAGTGAATACGGGACAGTAAAAAACATTCAGTACTTC.

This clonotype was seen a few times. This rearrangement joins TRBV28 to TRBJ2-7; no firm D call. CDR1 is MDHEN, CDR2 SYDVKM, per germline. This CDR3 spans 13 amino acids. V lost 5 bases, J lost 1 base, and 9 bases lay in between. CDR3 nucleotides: TGTGCCAGCAGTCTTCGACCGTCCTACGAGCAGTACTTC. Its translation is CASSLRPSYEQYF.

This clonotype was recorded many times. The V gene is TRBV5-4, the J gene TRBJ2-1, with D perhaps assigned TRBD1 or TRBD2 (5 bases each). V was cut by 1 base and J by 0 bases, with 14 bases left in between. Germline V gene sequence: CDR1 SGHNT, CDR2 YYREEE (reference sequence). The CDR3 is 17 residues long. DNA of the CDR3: TGTGCCAGCAGCTTGTCGTTAAGAGGGGTCTCCTACAATGAGCAGTTCTTC. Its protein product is CASSLSLRGVSYNEQFF.

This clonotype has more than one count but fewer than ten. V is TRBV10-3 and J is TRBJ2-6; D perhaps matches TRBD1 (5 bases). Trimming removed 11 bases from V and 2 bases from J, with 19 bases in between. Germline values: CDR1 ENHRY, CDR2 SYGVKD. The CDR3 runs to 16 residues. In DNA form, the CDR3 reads TGTGCCGCTGCTGACCAGGGTATCACTGGGGCCAACGTCCTGACTTTC. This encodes CAAADQGITGANVLTF.

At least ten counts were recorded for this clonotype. CDR3 sequence: CASSDRTGALAKNIQYF. DNA for the CDR3: TGTGCCAGCAGCGATCGGACAGGGGCACTAGCCAAAAACATTCAGTACTTC. This chain uses TRBV28 with TRBJ2-4, with 9 bases lining up with TRBD1. The CDR3 is 17 amino acids. Trimming at V came to 6 bases and at J to 0 bases, leaving 9 bases not matched to a gene. CDR1 MDHEN and CDR2 SYDVKM come from the germline V gene.

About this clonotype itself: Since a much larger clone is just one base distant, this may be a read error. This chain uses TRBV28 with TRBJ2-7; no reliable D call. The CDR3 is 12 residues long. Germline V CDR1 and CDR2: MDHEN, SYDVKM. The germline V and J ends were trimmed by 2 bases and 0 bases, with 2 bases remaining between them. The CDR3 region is CASSLISYEQYF. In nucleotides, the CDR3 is TGTGCCAGCAGTTTAATCTCCTACGAGCAGTACTTC.

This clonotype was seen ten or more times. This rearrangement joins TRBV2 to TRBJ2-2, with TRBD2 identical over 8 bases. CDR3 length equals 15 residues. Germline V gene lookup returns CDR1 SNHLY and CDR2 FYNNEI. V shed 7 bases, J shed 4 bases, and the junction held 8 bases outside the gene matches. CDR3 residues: CASMGGLAGTGELFF. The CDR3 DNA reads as TGTGCCAGCATGGGGGGGCTAGCGGGCACCGGGGAGCTGTTTTTT.

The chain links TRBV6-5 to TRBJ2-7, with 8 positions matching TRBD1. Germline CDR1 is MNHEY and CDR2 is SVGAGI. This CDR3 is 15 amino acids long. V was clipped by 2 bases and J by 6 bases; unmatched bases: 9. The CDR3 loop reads CASSYQGQGAAEQYF. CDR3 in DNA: TGTGCCAGCAGTTACCAGGGGCAGGGGGCGGCCGAGCAGTACTTC.

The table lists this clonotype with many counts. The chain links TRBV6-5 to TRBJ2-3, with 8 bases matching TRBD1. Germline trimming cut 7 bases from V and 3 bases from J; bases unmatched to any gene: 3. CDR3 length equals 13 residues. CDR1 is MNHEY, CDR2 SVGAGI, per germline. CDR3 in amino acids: CASKDRETDTQYF. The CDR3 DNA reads TGTGCCAGCAAGGACAGGGAAACAGATACGCAGTATTTT.

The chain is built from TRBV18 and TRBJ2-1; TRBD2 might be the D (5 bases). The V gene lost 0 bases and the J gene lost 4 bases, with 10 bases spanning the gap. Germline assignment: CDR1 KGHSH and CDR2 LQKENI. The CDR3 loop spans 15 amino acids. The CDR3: CASSPPGGPYNEQFF. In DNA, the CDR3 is TGTGCCAGCTCACCACCGGGCGGGCCGTACAATGAGCAGTTCTTC.

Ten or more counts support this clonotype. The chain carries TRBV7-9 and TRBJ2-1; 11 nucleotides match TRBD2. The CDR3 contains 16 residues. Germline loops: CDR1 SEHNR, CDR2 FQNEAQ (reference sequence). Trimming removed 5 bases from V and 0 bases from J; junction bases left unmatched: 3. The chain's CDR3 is CASSPSGGPSYNEQFF. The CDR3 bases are TGTGCCAGCAGCCCTAGCGGGGGGCCCTCCTACAATGAGCAGTTCTTC.

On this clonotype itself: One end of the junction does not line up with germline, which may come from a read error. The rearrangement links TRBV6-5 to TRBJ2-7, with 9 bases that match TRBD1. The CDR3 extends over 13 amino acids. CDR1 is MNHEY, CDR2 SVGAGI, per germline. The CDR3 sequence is CASTLVPGTGKDF. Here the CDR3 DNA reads TGTGCCAGCACTCTAGTCCCCGGGACAGGGAAGGACTTC.

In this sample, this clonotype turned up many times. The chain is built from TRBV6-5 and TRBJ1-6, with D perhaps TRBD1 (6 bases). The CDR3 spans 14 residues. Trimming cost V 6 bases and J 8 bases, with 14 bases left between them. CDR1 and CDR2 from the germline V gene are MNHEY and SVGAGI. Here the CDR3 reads CASSLGGWDSPLHF. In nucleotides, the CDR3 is TGTGCCAGCAGCCTAGGGGGGTGGGATTCACCCCTCCACTTT.

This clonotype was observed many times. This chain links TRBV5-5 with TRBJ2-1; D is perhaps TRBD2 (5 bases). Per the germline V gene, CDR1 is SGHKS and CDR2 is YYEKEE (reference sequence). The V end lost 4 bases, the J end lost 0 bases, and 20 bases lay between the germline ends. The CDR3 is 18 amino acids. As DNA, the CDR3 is TGTGCCAGCAGCCCCGGCGGAGGCGGTACGAGCTCCTACAATGAGCAGTTCTTC. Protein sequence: CASSPGGGGTSSYNEQFF.

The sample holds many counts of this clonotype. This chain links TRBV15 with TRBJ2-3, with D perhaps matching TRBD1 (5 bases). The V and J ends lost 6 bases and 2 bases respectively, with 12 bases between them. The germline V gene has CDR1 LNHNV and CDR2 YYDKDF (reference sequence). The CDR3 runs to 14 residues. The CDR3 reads CATSQDTLTDTQYF. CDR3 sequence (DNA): TGTGCCACCAGTCAGGACACCCTCACAGATACGCAGTATTTT.

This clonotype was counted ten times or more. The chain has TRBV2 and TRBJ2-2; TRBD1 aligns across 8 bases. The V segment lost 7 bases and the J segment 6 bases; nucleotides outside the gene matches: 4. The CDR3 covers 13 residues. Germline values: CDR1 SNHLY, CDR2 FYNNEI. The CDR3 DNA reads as TGTGCCAGCATGGAACAGGGGGCCGGGGAGCTGTTTTTT. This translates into CASMEQGAGELFF.

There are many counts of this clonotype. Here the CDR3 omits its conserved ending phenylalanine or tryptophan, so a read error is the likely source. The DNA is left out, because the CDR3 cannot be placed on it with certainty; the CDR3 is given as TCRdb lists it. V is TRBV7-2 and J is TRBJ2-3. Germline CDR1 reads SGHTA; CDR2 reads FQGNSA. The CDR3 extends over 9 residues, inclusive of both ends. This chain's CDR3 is CASSLGLEP.

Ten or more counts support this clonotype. In DNA, the CDR3 is TGTGCCACCAGCAGAGGAGCGCACCCATATGGCTACACCTTC. It specifies CATSRGAHPYGYTF. This rearrangement joins TRBV15 to TRBJ1-2; no firm D call. V lost 1 base and J 5 bases, leaving 11 bases between the germline ends. Germline V gene sequence: CDR1 LNHNV, CDR2 YYDKDF (reference sequence). This CDR3 comprises 14 residues.

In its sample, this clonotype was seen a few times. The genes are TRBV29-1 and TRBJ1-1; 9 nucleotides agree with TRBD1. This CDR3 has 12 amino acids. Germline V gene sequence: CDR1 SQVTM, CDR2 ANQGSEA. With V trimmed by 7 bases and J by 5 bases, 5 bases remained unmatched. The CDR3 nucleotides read TGCAGCGCCAGACAGGGGGGTACTGAAGCTTTCTTT. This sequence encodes CSARQGGTEAFF. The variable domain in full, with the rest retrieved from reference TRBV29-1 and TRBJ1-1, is SAVISQKPSRDICQRGTSLTIQCQVDSQVTMMFWYRQQPGQSLTLIATANQGSEATYESGFVIDKFPISRPNLTFSTLTVSNMSPEDSSIYLCSARQGGTEAFFGQGTRLTVV.

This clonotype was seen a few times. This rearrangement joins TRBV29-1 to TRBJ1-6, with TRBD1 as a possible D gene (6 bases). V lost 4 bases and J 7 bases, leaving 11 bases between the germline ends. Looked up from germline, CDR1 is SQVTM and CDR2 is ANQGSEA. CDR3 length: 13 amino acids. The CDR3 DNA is TGCAGCGTTGCGGCAGGGGTCAATTCACCCCTCCACTTT. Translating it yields CSVAAGVNSPLHF. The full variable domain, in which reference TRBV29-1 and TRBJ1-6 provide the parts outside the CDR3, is SAVISQKPSRDICQRGTSLTIQCQVDSQVTMMFWYRQQPGQSLTLIATANQGSEATYESGFVIDKFPISRPNLTFSTLTVSNMSPEDSSIYLCSVAAGVNSPLHFGNGTRLTVT.

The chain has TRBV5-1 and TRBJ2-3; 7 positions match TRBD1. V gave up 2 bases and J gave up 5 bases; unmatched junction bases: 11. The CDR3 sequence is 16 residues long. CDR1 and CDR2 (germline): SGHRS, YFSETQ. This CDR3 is CASSLTTGAVGDTQYF. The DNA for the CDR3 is TGCGCCAGCAGCTTAACAACAGGGGCGGTCGGAGATACGCAGTATTTT.

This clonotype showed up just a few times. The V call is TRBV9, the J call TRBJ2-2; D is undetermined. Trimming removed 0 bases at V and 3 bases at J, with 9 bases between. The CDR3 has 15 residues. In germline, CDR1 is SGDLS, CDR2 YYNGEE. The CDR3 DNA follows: TGTGCCAGCAGCGTAGTGGGCCTAGACACCGGGGAGCTGTTTTTT. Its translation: CASSVVGLDTGELFF.

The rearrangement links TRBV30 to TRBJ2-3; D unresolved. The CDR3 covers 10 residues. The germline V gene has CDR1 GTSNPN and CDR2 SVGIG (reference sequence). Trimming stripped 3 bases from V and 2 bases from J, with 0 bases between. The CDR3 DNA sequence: TGTGCCTGGAGCACAGATACGCAGTATTTT. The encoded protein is CAWSTDTQYF.

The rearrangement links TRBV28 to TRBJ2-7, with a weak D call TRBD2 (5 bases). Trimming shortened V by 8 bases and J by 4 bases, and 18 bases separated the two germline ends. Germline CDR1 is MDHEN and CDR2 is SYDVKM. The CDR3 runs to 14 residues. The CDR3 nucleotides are TGTGCCAGCGCAGAACCGGGAAGAGAGTACGAGCAGTACTTC. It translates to CASAEPGREYEQYF.

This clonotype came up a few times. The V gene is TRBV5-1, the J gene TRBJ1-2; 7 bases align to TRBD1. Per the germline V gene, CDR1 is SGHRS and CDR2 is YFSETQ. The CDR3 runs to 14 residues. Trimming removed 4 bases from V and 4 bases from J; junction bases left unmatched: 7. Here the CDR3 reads CASSLQGDGYGYTF. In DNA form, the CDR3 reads TGCGCCAGCAGCCTTCAGGGGGATGGCTATGGCTACACCTTC.

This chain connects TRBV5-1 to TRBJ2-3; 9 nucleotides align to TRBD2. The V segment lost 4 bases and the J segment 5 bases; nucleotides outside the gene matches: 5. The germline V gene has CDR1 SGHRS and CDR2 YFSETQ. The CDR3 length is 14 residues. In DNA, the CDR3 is TGCGCCAGCAGCATTAGCGGGGGAGAAGATACGCAGTATTTT. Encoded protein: CASSISGGEDTQYF.